These T cell receptor beta chains were read from a single sample in a study of post-analysis software for immune sequencing data. TCRdb processed the PCR reads anew with MiXCR; each CDR3 protein has one entry. The data hold hundreds of thousands of distinct CDR3 sequences, with roughly 50% observed a single time. Sequenced sample: blood. The receptors come from a girl aged 10 to 17 with multiple sclerosis. Each CDR3 is given with its conserved first and last residue.

j_call	v_call	cdr3_aa
TRBJ2-2	TRBV3-1	CASSAGTLNTGELFF
TRBJ2-5	TRBV20-1	CSARVNGQGSQETQYF
TRBJ1-2	TRBV18	CASSPRGRELTNYGYTF
TRBJ2-7	TRBV29-1	CSVRRTEEQYF
TRBJ2-7	TRBV27	CASSLLGTYEQYF
TRBJ2-4	TRBV27	CASSALGVGNIQYF
TRBJ2-1	TRBV6-2/TRBV6-3	CASSYSGLSGINEQFF
TRBJ2-3	TRBV12-3/TRBV12-4	CASSSPGQETDTQYF
TRBJ2-1	TRBV27	CASSIWDRRWDEQFF
TRBJ2-7	TRBV12-3/TRBV12-4	CASTTGTGGEQYF
TRBJ2-7	TRBV5-1	CASSLVVDEQYF
TRBJ2-1	TRBV5-1	CASSLVSSGDYNEQFF
TRBJ2-1	TRBV20-1	CSAPPLAGSYNEQFF
TRBJ1-4	TRBV28	CASSLIGQGREKLFF
TRBJ2-1	TRBV7-3	CASSAHEDNEQFF
TRBJ2-7	TRBV10-3	CAISENPAGGTYEQYF
TRBJ2-1	TRBV27	CASSTNLPYNEQFF
TRBJ2-2	TRBV10-3	CAISVVGGAASNTGELFF
.	TRBV4-1	CASSQDLESVARGYEQYF
TRBJ2-7	TRBV20-1	CSARDSGKTYEQYF
TRBJ2-1	TRBV6-6	CASIDGAGVYNEQFF
TRBJ1-2	TRBV14	CASSQATGAKGYTF
TRBJ2-3	TRBV20-1	CSARRSGVTDTQYF
.	TRBV5-1	CASSLVFRDRGIYEQYF
TRBJ2-4	TRBV5-1	CASSLDAGTGGARQYF
TRBJ2-3	TRBV5-1	CASSLATGALSTDTQYF
TRBJ1-2	TRBV12-3/TRBV12-4	CASTPTGGTNYGYTF
TRBJ2-1	TRBV12-5	CASGPSGFPEQFF
TRBJ2-1	TRBV5-1	CASSLDGASGRNEQFF
TRBJ2-1	TRBV7-6	CASSSPGLAIEQFF
TRBJ2-1	TRBV5-1	CASSLGTSAANEQFF
TRBJ1-2	TRBV12-3/TRBV12-4	CATSLTGIPYGYTF
TRBJ2-5	TRBV7-9	CASSFFLGVAETQYF
TRBJ2-3	TRBV20-1	CSARTRGSTDTQYF
TRBJ2-3	TRBV20-1	CSARNAGGTDTQYF
TRBJ2-7	TRBV3-1	CASSQEIIGRRYF
TRBJ1-1	TRBV5-1	CASSYALENMNTEAFF
TRBJ1-5	TRBV27	CASSRTPEWNQPQHF
TRBJ2-6	TRBV29-1	CSVAALTGTGANVLTF
TRBJ1-5	TRBV4-1	CASSSSPPSGKEGQPQHF
TRBJ2-7	TRBV12-3/TRBV12-4	CASSGRQGLSYEQYF
TRBJ2-1	TRBV12-3/TRBV12-4	CASSFHQGAYNEQFF
TRBJ2-1	TRBV3-1	CASSQNVYNEQFF
TRBJ2-3	TRBV29-1	CSAVTSGRADTQYF
TRBJ2-4	TRBV20-1	CSAREGLVGLINIQYF
TRBJ2-1	TRBV20-1	CSARDLTSGRSEQFF
TRBJ2-7	TRBV5-1	CASSLDAQHGLEQYF
TRBJ2-7	TRBV5-1	CASSSNDRDYEQYF
TRBJ2-1	TRBV27	CASRNPRLGDNEQFF
TRBJ2-1	TRBV2	CAWGQGAPSSYNEQFF
TRBJ2-1	TRBV29-1	CSVEDTYNEQFF
TRBJ1-1	TRBV6-6	CASSFLLPGPSTEAFF
TRBJ1-2	TRBV12-3/TRBV12-4	CASSLDGAFYGYTF
TRBJ2-6	TRBV5-4	CASKPKRERSGANVLTF